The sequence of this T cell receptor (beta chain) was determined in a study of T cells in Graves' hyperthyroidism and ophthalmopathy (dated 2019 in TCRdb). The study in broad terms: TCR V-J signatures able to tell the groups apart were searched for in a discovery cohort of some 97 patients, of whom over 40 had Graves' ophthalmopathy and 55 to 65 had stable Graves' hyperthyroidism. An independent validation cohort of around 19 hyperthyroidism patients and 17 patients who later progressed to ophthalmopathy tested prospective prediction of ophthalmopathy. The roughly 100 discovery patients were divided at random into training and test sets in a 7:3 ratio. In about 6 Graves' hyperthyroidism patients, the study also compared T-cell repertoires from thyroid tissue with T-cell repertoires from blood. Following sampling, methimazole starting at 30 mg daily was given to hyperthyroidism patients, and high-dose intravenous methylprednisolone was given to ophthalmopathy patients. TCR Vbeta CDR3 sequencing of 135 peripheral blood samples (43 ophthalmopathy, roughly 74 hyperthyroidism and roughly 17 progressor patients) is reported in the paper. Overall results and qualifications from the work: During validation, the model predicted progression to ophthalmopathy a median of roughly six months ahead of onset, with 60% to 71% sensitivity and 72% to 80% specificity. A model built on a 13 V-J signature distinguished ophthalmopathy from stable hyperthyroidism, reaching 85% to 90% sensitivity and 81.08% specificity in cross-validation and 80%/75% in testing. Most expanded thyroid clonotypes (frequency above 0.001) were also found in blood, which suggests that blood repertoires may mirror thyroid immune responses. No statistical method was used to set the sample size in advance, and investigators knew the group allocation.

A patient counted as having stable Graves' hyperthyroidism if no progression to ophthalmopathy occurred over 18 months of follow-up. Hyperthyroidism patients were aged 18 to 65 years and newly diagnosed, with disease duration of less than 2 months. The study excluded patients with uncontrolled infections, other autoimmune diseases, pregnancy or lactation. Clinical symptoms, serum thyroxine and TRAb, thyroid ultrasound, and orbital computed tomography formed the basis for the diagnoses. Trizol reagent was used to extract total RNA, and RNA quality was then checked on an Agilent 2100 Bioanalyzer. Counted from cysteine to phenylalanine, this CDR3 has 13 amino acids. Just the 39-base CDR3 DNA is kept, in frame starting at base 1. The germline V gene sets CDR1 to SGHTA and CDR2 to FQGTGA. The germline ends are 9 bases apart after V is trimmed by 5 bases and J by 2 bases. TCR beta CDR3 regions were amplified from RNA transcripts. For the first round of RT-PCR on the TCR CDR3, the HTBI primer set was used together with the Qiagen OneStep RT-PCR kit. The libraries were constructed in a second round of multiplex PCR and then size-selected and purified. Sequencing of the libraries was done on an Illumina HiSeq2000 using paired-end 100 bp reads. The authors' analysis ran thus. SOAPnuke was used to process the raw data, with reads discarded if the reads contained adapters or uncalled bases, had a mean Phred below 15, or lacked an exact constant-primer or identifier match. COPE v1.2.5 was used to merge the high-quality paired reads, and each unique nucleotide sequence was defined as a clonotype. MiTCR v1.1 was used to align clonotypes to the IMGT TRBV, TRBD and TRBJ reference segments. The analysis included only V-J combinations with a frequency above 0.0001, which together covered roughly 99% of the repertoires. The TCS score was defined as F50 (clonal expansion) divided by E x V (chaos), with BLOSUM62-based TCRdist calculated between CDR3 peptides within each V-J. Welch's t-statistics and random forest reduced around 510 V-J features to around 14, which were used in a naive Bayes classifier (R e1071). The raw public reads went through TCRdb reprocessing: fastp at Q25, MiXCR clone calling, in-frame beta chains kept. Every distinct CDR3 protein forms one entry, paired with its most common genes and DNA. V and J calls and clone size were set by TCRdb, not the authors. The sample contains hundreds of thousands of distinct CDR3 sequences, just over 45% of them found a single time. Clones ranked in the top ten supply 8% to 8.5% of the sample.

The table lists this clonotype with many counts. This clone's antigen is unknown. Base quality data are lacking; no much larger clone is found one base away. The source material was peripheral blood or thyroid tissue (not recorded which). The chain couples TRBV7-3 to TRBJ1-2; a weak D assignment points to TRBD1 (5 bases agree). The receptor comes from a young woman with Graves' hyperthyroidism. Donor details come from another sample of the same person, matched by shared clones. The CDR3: CASSPRQNYGYTF. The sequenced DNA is TGTGCCAGCAGCCCCCGACAGAACTATGGCTACACCTTC.